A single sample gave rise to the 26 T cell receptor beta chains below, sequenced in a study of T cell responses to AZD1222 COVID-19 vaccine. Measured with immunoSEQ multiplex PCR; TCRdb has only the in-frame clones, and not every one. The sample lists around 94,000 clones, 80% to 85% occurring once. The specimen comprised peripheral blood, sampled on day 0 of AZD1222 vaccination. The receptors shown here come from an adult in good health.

The CDR3 region is CAISESGLAGDTQYF. The CDR3 DNA reads TGTGCCATCAGTGAGTCTGGTCTAGCGGGAGATACCCAGTACTTC. The genes are TRBV10-3 and TRBJ2-5; 10 bases map to TRBD2. CDR1 and CDR2 (germline): ENHRY, SYGVKD. V was pared by 0 bases and J by 8 bases, with 6 bases of the junction left unmatched. The CDR3 is 15 amino acids.

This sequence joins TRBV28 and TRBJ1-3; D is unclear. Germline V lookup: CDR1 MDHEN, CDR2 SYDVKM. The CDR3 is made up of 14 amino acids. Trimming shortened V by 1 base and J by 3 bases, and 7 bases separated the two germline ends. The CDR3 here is CASSLSGGGNTIYF. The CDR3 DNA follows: TGTGCCAGCAGTTTATCGGGAGGTGGAAACACCATATATTTT.

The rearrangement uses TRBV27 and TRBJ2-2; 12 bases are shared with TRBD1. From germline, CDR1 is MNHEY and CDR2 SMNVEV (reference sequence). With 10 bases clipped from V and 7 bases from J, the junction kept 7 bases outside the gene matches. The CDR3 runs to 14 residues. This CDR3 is CATSGTGGVGELFF. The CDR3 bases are TGTGCCACCTCCGGGACAGGGGGCGTCGGGGAGCTGTTTTTT.

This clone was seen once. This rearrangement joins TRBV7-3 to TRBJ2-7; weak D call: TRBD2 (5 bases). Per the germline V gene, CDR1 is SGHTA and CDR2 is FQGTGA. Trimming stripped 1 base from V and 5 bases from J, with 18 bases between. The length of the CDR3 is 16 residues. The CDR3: CASSLILATYSHEQYF. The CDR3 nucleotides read TGTGCCAGCAGCTTAATTTTAGCGACATATTCTCACGAGCAGTACTTC.

The CDR3 DNA is TGTGCCACCAGTGATCAGTCCCGGGACAGGTCTGAGCAGTTCTTC. This encodes CATSDQSRDRSEQFF. The chain uses TRBV24-1 and TRBJ2-1, with TRBD1 matching over 8 bases. Losses at the gene ends were 3 bases for V and 9 bases for J; bases not matched to a gene: 9. This CDR3 has 15 residues. Germline V gene data show CDR1 as KGHDR and CDR2 as SFDVKD.

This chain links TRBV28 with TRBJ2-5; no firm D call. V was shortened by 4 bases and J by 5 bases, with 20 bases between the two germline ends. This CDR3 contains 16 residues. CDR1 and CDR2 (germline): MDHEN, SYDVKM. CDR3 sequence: CASSSTRPGGAETQYF. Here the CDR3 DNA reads TGTGCCAGCAGTTCCACCCGCCCGGGCGGAGCGGAGACCCAGTACTTC.

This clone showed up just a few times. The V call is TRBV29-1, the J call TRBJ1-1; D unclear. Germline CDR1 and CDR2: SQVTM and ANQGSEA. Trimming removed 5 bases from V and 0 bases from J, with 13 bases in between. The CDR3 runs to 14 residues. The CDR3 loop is CSVYGGIMNTEAFF. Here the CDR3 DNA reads TGCAGCGTTTATGGCGGGATTATGAACACTGAAGCTTTCTTT.

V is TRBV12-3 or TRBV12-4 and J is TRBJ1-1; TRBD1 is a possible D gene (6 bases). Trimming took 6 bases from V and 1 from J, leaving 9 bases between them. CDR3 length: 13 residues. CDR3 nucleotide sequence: TGTGCCAGCAGAAACAGGGAGAACACTGAAGCTTTCTTT. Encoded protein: CASRNRENTEAFF.

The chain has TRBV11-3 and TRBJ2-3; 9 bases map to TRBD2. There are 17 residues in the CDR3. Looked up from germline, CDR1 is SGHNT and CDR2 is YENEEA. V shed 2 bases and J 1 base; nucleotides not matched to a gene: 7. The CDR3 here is CASSLIPSGMGTDTQYF. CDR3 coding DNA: TGTGCCAGCAGCTTAATCCCTAGCGGGATGGGCACAGATACGCAGTATTTT.

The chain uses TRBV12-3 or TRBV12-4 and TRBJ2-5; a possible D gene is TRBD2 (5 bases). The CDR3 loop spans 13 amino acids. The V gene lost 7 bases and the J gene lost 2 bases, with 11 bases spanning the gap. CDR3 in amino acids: CASIREPQETQYF. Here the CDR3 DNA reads TGTGCCAGCATAAGGGAGCCGCAAGAGACCCAGTACTTC.

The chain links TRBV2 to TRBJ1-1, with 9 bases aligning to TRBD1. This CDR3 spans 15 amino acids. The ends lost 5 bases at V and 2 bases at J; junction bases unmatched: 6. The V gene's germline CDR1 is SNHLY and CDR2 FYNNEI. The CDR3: CASSPRTGDNTEAFF. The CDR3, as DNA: TGTGCCAGCAGTCCTCGGACAGGGGATAACACTGAAGCTTTCTTT.

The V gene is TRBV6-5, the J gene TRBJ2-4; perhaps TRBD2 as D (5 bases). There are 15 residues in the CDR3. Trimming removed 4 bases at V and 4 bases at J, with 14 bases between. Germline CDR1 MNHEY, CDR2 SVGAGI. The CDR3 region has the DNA TGTGCCAGCAGTTCCTATACCGGACTGAAAAACATTCAGTACTTC. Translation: CASSSYTGLKNIQYF.

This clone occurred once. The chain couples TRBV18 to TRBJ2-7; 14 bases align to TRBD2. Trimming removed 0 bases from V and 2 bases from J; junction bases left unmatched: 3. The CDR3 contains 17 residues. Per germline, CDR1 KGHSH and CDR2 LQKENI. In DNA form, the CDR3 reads TGTGCCAGCTCACCACCGTTGGGACTAGCGGGAGCCTACGAGCAGTACTTC. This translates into CASSPPLGLAGAYEQYF.

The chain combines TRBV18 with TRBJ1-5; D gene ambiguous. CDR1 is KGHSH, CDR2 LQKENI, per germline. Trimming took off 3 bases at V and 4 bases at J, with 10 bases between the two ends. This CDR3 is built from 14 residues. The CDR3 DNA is TGTGCCAGCTCACCGTTGAAGGATAATCAGCCCCAGCATTTT. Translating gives CASSPLKDNQPQHF.

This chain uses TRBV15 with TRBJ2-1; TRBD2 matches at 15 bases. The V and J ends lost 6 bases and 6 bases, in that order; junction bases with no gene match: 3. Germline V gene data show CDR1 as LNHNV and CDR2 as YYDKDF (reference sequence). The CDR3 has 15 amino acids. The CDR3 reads CATRRGLAGGNEQFF. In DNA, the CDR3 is TGTGCCACCAGGAGGGGACTAGCGGGAGGCAATGAGCAGTTCTTC.

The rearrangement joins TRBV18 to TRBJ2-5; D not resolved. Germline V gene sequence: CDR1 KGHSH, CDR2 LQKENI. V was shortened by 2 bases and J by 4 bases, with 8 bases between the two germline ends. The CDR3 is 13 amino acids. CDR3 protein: CASSPDRSETQYF. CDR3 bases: TGTGCCAGCTCACCAGACCGTTCAGAGACCCAGTACTTC.

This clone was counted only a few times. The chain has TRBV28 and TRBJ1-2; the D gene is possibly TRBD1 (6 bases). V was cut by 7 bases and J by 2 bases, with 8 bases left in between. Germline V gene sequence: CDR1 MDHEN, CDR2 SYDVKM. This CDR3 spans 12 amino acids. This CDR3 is CASTDRNYGYTF. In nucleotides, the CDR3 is TGTGCCAGCACCGACAGGAACTATGGCTACACCTTC.

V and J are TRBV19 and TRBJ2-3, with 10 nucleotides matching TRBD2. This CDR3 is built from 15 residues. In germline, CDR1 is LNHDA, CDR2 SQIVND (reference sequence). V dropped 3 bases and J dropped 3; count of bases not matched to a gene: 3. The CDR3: CASSMASGSTDTQYF. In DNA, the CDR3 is TGTGCCAGTAGTATGGCTAGCGGGAGTACAGATACGCAGTATTTT.

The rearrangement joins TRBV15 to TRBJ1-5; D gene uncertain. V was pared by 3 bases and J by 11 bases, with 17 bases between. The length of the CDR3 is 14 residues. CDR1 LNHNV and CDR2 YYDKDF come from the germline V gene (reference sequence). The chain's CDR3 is CATSSGGQVWAQHF. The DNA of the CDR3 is TGTGCCACCAGCAGTGGAGGCCAGGTGTGGGCCCAGCATTTT.

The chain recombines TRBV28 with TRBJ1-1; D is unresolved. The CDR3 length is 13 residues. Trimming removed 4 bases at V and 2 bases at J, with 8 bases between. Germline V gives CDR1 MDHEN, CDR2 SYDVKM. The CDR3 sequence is CASSSVVNTEAFF. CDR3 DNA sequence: TGTGCCAGCAGTTCCGTGGTAAACACTGAAGCTTTCTTT. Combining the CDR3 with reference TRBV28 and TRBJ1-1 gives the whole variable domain DVKVTQSSRYLVKRTGEKVFLECVQDMDHENMFWYRQDPGLGLRLIYFSYDVKMKEKGDIPEGYSVSREKKERFSLILESASTNQTSMYLCASSSVVNTEAFFGQGTRLTVV.

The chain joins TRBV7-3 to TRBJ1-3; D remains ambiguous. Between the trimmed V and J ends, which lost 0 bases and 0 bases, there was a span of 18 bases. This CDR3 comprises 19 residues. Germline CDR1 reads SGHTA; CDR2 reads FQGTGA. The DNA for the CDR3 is TGTGCCAGCAGCTTAACTTTCCTCGGAGGACGGACCTCTGGAAACACCATATATTTT. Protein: CASSLTFLGGRTSGNTIYF.

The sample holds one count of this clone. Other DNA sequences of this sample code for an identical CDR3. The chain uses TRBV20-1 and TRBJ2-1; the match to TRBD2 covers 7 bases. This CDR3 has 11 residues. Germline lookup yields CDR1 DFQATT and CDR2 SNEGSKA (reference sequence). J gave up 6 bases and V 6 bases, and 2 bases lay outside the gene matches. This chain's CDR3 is CSAPSGNEQFF. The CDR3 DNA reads TGCAGTGCCCCTAGCGGCAATGAGCAGTTCTTC.

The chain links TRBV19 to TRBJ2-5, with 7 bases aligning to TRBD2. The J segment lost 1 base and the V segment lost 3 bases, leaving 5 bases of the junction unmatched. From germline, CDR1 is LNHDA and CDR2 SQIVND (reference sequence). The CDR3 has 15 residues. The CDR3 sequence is CASSIASGGQETQYF. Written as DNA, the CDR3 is TGTGCCAGTAGTATCGCCTCGGGGGGCCAAGAGACCCAGTACTTC.

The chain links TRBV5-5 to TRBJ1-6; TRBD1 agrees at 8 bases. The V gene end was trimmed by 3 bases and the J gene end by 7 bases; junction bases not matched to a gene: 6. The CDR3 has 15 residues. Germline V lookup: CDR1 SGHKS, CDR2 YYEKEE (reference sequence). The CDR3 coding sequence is TGTGCCAGCAGCTCGGCAGGACAGGGAAATTCACCCCTCCACTTT. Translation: CASSSAGQGNSPLHF.

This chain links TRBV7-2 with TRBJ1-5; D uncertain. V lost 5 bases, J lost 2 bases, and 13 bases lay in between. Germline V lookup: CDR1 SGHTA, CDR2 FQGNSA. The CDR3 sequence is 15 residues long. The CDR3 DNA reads TGTGCCAGCAGCCCAGAGCCCGCTCGCAATCAGCCCCAGCATTTT. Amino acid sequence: CASSPEPARNQPQHF.

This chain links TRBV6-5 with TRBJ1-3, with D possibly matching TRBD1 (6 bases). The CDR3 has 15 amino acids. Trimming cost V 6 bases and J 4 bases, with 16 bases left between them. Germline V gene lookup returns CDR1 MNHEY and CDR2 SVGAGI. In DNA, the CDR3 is TGTGCCAGCAGAAGGGACACGGGGTCGGGAAACACCATATATTTT. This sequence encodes CASRRDTGSGNTIYF.